Described below is a single T cell receptor (beta chain) sequence and its context. The antigen it binds to is not known. No base quality information exists; no much larger clone differs at one position. This record comes from a study of blood T cell repertoires in COVID-19 (dated by TCRdb to 2020 to 2021). Concerning the study at large: Samples from collaborators originated in the United States, Italy and Spain and spanned both the acute and convalescent phases of COVID-19. The prospective study material was composed of cDNA or gDNA derived from T cells, B-cell-depleted T cells, or PBMCs. Subjects who had been exposed to COVID-19, were actively infected with it, or had recovered from it provided the deeply sampled blood TCRbeta repertoires that made up the dataset. The repertoires were made available in a free public database intended to serve as a resource for research on the immune response to SARS-CoV-2. The samples were drawn from two sources: the first 160 participants of the ongoing ImmuneRACE study, and approximately 1,300 subjects contributed by 6 global collaborators. A de-identified subject ID, COVID-19 status, age in years and sex were almost always included in the sample metadata. Where HLA class I and class II types were available, the types were taken from metadata supplied by the sample provider, not from assay-based typing. Study-wide conclusions, independent of this receptor: The quantity of clinical and demographic metadata differed by source and by participant and was supplied without curation.

One collaborating source in Seattle enrolled patients while the patients were actively infected and followed the patients over time throughout the course of disease. The collaborating institutions used their own protocols to collect whole blood in K2EDTA tubes. For TCRbeta analysis, collaborators shipped samples as frozen whole blood, isolated PBMCs, or DNA extracted from either of those sample types. The CDR3, cysteine through phenylalanine, is 15 amino acids long. Left in the record is the CDR3 DNA by itself, 45 bases read in frame from the first base. CDR1 and CDR2 are drawn from the germline V gene (reference sequence): MNHEY, SMNVEV. Ends trimmed: V by 5 bases, J by 3 bases; bases unmatched to a gene: 8. TCRbeta CDR3 regions were amplified from genomic DNA by means of the immunoSEQ Assay, a bias-controlled multiplex PCR. Per the source publication's procedure: The number of nucleated cells in each sample was estimated from the amplification of reference gene primers within the assay. To quantify the absolute abundance of each unique TCRbeta CDR3 rearrangement, sequence reads were collapsed and filtered. For each sample, productive Simpson clonality was calculated by taking the square root of Simpson's diversity index across productive rearrangements. The table was pulled from immuneACCESS by TCRdb, which kept in-frame rearrangements only. Such tables lose some clones; where checked, under half of the loss comes from unresolved V genes, and the rest has no known cause. That table gives V, J and clone size, and the DNA gave D and trimming. The sample table lists about 200,000 clones, around four fifths of them with a count of one. The ten largest clonotypes hold about 0.91% of the sample.

Sequenced input: peripheral blood. This sequence originates from a man aged 55 to 70 with COVID-19, enrolled during active disease. The rearrangement joined TRBV27 to TRBJ2-7; 9 central nucleotides agree with TRBD2. The nucleotides are TGTGCCAGCAGTCTTCCCGGGACTAGCCTCTACGAGCAGTACTTC. It encodes CASSLPGTSLYEQYF.